Below, 30 T cell receptor beta chains from the same sample are listed, as sequenced in a study of shared clonotypes between healthy human individuals. Assay used: immunoSEQ multiplex PCR; TCRdb lists only in-frame clones, some missing. The sample has some 580,000 clones; about 98% are singletons. Naive CD8 cells comprised CD45RO-negative, CCR7-positively selected cells, excluding terminally differentiated effector memory CD45RA+ cells. Sequenced sample: naive CD8+ T cells sorted from blood. These receptors came from a man aged 25-45 years in good health.

The chain uses TRBV4-1 and TRBJ2-7; D ambiguous. CDR1 is MGHRA and CDR2 is YSYEKL in the germline V gene. The CDR3 totals 16 residues. Trimming removed 0 bases at V and 4 bases at J, with 16 bases between. The CDR3 sequence: CASSQEQTALSYEQYF. The CDR3 DNA sequence: TGCGCCAGCAGCCAAGAGCAAACCGCCCTGTCTTACGAGCAGTACTTC.

The chain is built from TRBV27 and TRBJ2-3, with D maybe TRBD2 (6 bases). Germline assignment: CDR1 MNHEY and CDR2 SMNVEV (reference sequence). This CDR3 is 15 amino acids long. Trimming left V 3 bases short and J 5 bases short, with 15 bases between. CDR3 nucleotides: TGTGCCAGCAGTTTGAAGGACTGGCGGGGAGATACGCAGTATTTT. This translates into CASSLKDWRGDTQYF.

This clone was seen a single time. The CDR3 DNA is TGTGCCAGCAGCTTATCGACTAATGAAAAACTGTTTTTT. It yields the protein CASSLSTNEKLFF. The chain links TRBV7-9 to TRBJ1-4; D gene ambiguous. Germline V lookup: CDR1 SEHNR, CDR2 FQNEAQ (reference sequence). The CDR3 contains 13 residues. Trimming took off 2 bases at V and 2 bases at J, with 3 bases between the two ends.

This clone was found once. J is TRBJ2-7 and V is TRBV10-3, with TRBD2 matching over 7 bases. Germline trimming cut 7 bases from V and 3 bases from J; bases unmatched to any gene: 9. Germline-derived CDR1 and CDR2 are ENHRY and SYGVKD. This CDR3 is built from 14 residues. The CDR3 nucleotides are TGTGCCATCAAAGCGGGGAGCAGTTTCTACGAGCAGTACTTC. This codes for CAIKAGSSFYEQYF.

The count of this clone is one. V gene TRBV2 combines with J gene TRBJ2-2; TRBD1 is a possible D gene (6 bases). This CDR3 is built from 13 residues. CDR1 SNHLY and CDR2 FYNNEI come from the germline V gene. Trimming took 6 bases from V and 5 from J, leaving 10 bases between them. CDR3 sequence (DNA): TGTGCCAGCAGCCGCGGACAGACCGGGGAGCTGTTTTTT. Encoded protein: CASSRGQTGELFF.

About this clone: The sample contains more than one DNA sequence encoding this CDR3. The J gene is TRBJ2-3, the V gene TRBV27; TRBD2 matches at 7 bases. This CDR3 is built from 15 residues. J lost 0 bases, V lost 2 bases, and 2 bases had no gene match. Germline V gives CDR1 MNHEY, CDR2 SMNVEV (reference sequence). Here the CDR3 DNA reads TGTGCCAGCAGTTTAGGAGCGGGGAGCACAGATACGCAGTATTTT. Protein: CASSLGAGSTDTQYF.

The chain joins TRBV7-9 to TRBJ2-4, with TRBD1 identical over 9 bases. With V trimmed by 5 bases and J by 8 bases, 7 bases remained unmatched. Germline loops: CDR1 SEHNR, CDR2 FQNEAQ (reference sequence). The CDR3 sequence is 14 residues long. In DNA, the CDR3 is TGTGCCAGCAGCCCATCGACAGGGGGGGACATTCAGTACTTC. It is translated as CASSPSTGGDIQYF.

This clone has only one observation. The gene calls are TRBV7-2 and TRBJ2-7, with 10 bases aligning to TRBD2. The J segment lost 0 bases and the V segment lost 6 bases, leaving 8 bases of the junction unmatched. Germline CDR1 and CDR2: SGHTA and FQGNSA. The CDR3 consists of 16 residues. CDR3 sequence reads: CASRPTSSGSSYEQYF. In DNA, the CDR3 is TGTGCCAGCAGACCCACTTCTAGCGGGAGCTCCTACGAGCAGTACTTC.

The V and J genes are TRBV9 and TRBJ2-1; no clear D gene. The CDR3 has 13 residues. Per the germline V gene, CDR1 is SGDLS and CDR2 is YYNGEE. Deletions cut 0 bases from V and 10 bases from J, with 11 bases between. The CDR3, as DNA: TGTGCCAGCAGCGTAGCTACCTACCGGGAGCAGTTCTTC. It is translated as CASSVATYREQFF.

This rearrangement joins TRBV28 to TRBJ1-1; possible D gene TRBD1, 5 bases. Germline CDR1 is MDHEN and CDR2 is SYDVKM. Trimming cost V 3 bases and J 7 bases, with 15 bases left between them. The CDR3 sequence is 14 residues long. The CDR3: CASSFLGVTFEAFF. The CDR3 DNA reads as TGTGCCAGCAGTTTTCTGGGGGTGACCTTTGAAGCTTTCTTT.

This clone showed up just once. V is TRBV5-1 and J is TRBJ2-1, with 7 nucleotides matching TRBD2. This CDR3 has 14 residues. The germline V gene encodes CDR1 SGHRS and CDR2 YFSETQ. The ends lost 2 bases at V and 6 bases at J; junction bases unmatched: 5. The CDR3 bases are TGCGCCAGCAGCTTTGCTAGCGGCAGCAATGAGCAGTTCTTC. This gives the protein CASSFASGSNEQFF.

In DNA form, the CDR3 reads TGTGCCAGCAGCCCCCGGGACAGGGCAGAGGGCTACACCTTC. Amino acids: CASSPRDRAEGYTF. V and J are TRBV21-1 and TRBJ1-2; TRBD1 is the table's D call, not checked against the DNA. TRBV21-1 is a recognized pseudogene. The CDR3 covers 14 residues.

The chain joins TRBV7-2 to TRBJ2-5; D might be TRBD2 (7 bases). V gave up 5 bases and J gave up 5 bases, with 27 bases separating them. Per germline, CDR1 SGHTA and CDR2 FQGNSA. CDR3 length: 18 residues. Written as DNA, the CDR3 is TGTGCCAGCAGCGGGGGCTTAACTAGCGCTAGGCTATGGGAGACCCAGTACTTC. Amino acid sequence: CASSGGLTSARLWETQYF.

The chain couples TRBV25-1 to TRBJ2-1; D gene unclear. Germline V gives CDR1 MGHDK, CDR2 SYGVNS. The CDR3 is 12 residues long. Trimming shortened V by 4 bases and J by 4 bases, and 5 bases separated the two germline ends. CDR3 region: CASSGGYNEQFF. The DNA of the CDR3 is TGTGCCAGCAGTGGTGGGTACAATGAGCAGTTCTTC.

The chain uses TRBV7-9 and TRBJ1-2; tentatively, D is TRBD1 (5 bases). Trimming took 4 bases from V and 7 from J, leaving 16 bases between them. Per germline, CDR1 SEHNR and CDR2 FQNEAQ (reference sequence). CDR3 length: 14 residues. The CDR3 loop is CASSYSGLGFGYTF. CDR3 DNA: TGTGCCAGCAGCTACTCAGGGTTGGGGTTTGGCTACACCTTC.

J is TRBJ1-2 and V is TRBV2; no definite D call. V was cut by 5 bases and J by 6 bases, with 16 bases left in between. CDR3 size: 14 residues. Germline CDR1 is SNHLY and CDR2 is FYNNEI. The DNA of the CDR3 is TGTGCCAGCAGTCCTCCGGACGGACTAGATGGCTACACCTTC. Protein: CASSPPDGLDGYTF.

This clone occurred once. The CDR3 region is CASSSIRQGSTNEKLFF. The CDR3 DNA follows: TGTGCCAGCAGTTCCATACGGCAGGGATCAACTAATGAAAAACTGTTTTTT. V and J are TRBV27 and TRBJ1-4; D possibly corresponds to TRBD1 (5 bases). Germline V gene data show CDR1 as MNHEY and CDR2 as SMNVEV (reference sequence). The CDR3 runs to 17 residues. Trimming pared 4 bases from V and 0 bases from J, leaving 15 bases between.

The chain combines TRBV11-2 with TRBJ1-1; D call uncertain. This CDR3 contains 13 residues. Germline loops: CDR1 SGHAT, CDR2 FQNNGV. Trimming left V 0 bases short and J 9 bases short, with 11 bases between. The CDR3: CASSLELGPQAFF. In nucleotides, the CDR3 is TGTGCCAGCAGCTTAGAGCTAGGGCCGCAAGCTTTCTTT. The full variable domain, in which reference TRBV11-2 and TRBJ1-1 provide the parts outside the CDR3, is EAGVAQSPRYKIIEKRQSVAFWCNPISGHATLYWYQQILGQGPKLLIQFQNNGVVDDSQLPKDRFSAERLKGVDSTLKIQPAKLEDSAVYLCASSLELGPQAFFGQGTRLTVV.

The rearrangement uses TRBV5-1 and TRBJ2-1, with 9 bases fitting TRBD1. Trimming at V came to 4 bases and at J to 8 bases, leaving 10 bases not matched to a gene. This CDR3 has 15 residues. Germline CDR1 and CDR2: SGHRS and YFSETQ. The CDR3 bases are TGCGCCAGCAGCACCGGGACAGGGCGCCCCCATGAGCAGTTCTTC. It translates to CASSTGTGRPHEQFF.

The chain combines TRBV7-2 with TRBJ2-7; D is unresolved. V was pared by 1 base and J by 5 bases, with 12 bases between. The CDR3 is 14 residues long. CDR1 SGHTA and CDR2 FQGNSA come from the germline V gene. CDR3 region: CASSLGVGSNEQYF. CDR3 sequence (DNA): TGTGCCAGCAGCTTAGGGGTAGGTAGCAACGAGCAGTACTTC.

The chain combines TRBV4-1 with TRBJ2-1, with 7 positions matching TRBD2. This CDR3 is 18 amino acids long. CDR1 and CDR2 from the germline V gene are MGHRA and YSYEKL. With V trimmed by 4 bases and J by 5 bases, 17 bases remained unmatched. CDR3 region: CASSPRGGGASGHNEQFF. The CDR3 DNA is TGCGCCAGCAGCCCAAGGGGTGGTGGAGCTAGCGGACACAATGAGCAGTTCTTC.

On this clone itself: This could be a read error, since a much larger clone is one nucleotide away. The rearrangement uses TRBV4-2 and TRBJ2-2; D is uncertain. The germline gives CDR1 LGHNA, CDR2 YNFKEQ. The V and J ends lost 3 bases and 7 bases respectively, with 3 bases between them. The CDR3 loop spans 11 amino acids. The CDR3, as DNA: TGTGCCAGCAGCCAGGGCGGGGAGCTGTTTTTT. This gives the protein CASSQGGELFF.

The chain's CDR3 is CASIDRTREQYF. The CDR3 DNA sequence: TGTGCCAGCATAGACAGGACAAGGGAGCAGTACTTC. The chain has TRBV2 and TRBJ2-7; D perhaps matches TRBD1 (6 bases). The CDR3 has 12 amino acids. Trimming took 7 bases from V and 7 from J, leaving 14 bases between them. The germline V gene encodes CDR1 SNHLY and CDR2 FYNNEI.

V gene TRBV7-8 combines with J gene TRBJ1-4, with D unresolved. Trimming stripped 0 bases from V and 4 bases from J, with 6 bases between. The V gene's germline CDR1 is SGHVS and CDR2 FQNEAQ. The CDR3 consists of 14 residues. The CDR3 protein is CASSLAGNNEKLFF. In nucleotides, the CDR3 is TGTGCCAGCAGCTTAGCAGGGAATAATGAAAAACTGTTTTTT.

There are a few counts of this clone. The J gene is TRBJ1-2, the V gene TRBV27; a possible D gene is TRBD1 (5 bases). The germline V and J ends were trimmed by 1 base and 7 bases, with 16 bases remaining between them. The CDR3 extends over 15 amino acids. Germline assignment: CDR1 MNHEY and CDR2 SMNVEV (reference sequence). In nucleotides, the CDR3 is TGTGCCAGCAGTTTATTAGGCGATGGACAATCTGGCTACACCTTC. Its protein product is CASSLLGDGQSGYTF.

This clone was found once. This sequence joins TRBV11-2 and TRBJ2-1; D is undetermined. The CDR3 consists of 11 residues. Trimming shortened V by 3 bases and J by 9 bases, and 6 bases separated the two germline ends. The germline gives CDR1 SGHAT, CDR2 FQNNGV. The CDR3: CASSLVVEQFF. CDR3 coding DNA: TGTGCCAGCAGCTTGGTAGTTGAGCAGTTCTTC.

As DNA, the CDR3 is TGTGCCACCAGCCGTTGGAACACCTCCTACGAGCAGTACTTC. The encoded protein is CATSRWNTSYEQYF. This chain connects TRBV6-5 to TRBJ2-7; D is unclear. V was pared by 10 bases and J by 0 bases, with 16 bases between. Germline V gene data show CDR1 as MNHEY and CDR2 as SVGAGI. The CDR3 extends over 14 amino acids.

The rearrangement links TRBV29-1 to TRBJ1-1, with no clear D. The V end was cut by 5 bases, the J end by 2 bases, with 6 bases between. This CDR3 comprises 11 residues. Germline CDR1 reads SQVTM; CDR2 reads ANQGSEA. CDR3 nucleotides: TGCAGCGTTCGGGCAAACACTGAAGCTTTCTTT. This gives the protein CSVRANTEAFF.

The chain recombines TRBV29-1 with TRBJ2-1, with a possible D match to TRBD1 (6 bases). Germline V gene lookup returns CDR1 SQVTM and CDR2 ANQGSEA. The ends were cut back, 8 bases at V and 0 bases at J, with 11 bases in the middle. This CDR3 has 13 amino acids. CDR3 DNA: TGCAGCTCCAACAGGGCCTCCTACAATGAGCAGTTCTTC. Its translation is CSSNRASYNEQFF.

The V gene is TRBV9, the J gene TRBJ2-7; D is unclear. The CDR3 is 13 amino acids. V lost 4 bases and J 2 bases, leaving 10 bases between the germline ends. Per the germline V gene, CDR1 is SGDLS and CDR2 is YYNGEE. The CDR3 protein is CASSSATTYEQYF. DNA for the CDR3: TGTGCCAGCAGCTCAGCCACAACCTACGAGCAGTACTTC.